The 5 T cell receptor beta chains listed next were all sequenced from one sample in a study of blood T cell repertoires in COVID-19. Method: immunoSEQ multiplex PCR; TCRdb's copy keeps in-frame clones and lacks some. The sample lists fewer than 85,000 clones; around 89% were seen once. Sequenced: peripheral blood. These receptor sequences come from a human donor in a cohort sampled during active COVID-19.

The chain combines TRBV4-1 with TRBJ2-1, with 10 bases that match TRBD2. Germline V CDR1 and CDR2: MGHRA, YSYEKL. The CDR3 has 17 amino acids. Trimming removed 1 base from V and 4 bases from J; junction bases left unmatched: 7. CDR3 sequence reads: CASSQVASGSFYNEQFF. DNA for the CDR3: TGCGCCAGCAGCCAAGTGGCTAGCGGGAGTTTTTACAATGAGCAGTTCTTC.

V is TRBV30 and J is TRBJ2-7; 9 bases agree with TRBD1. CDR1 GTSNPN and CDR2 SVGIG come from the germline V gene (reference sequence). The J segment lost 6 bases and the V segment lost 5 bases, leaving 8 bases of the junction unmatched. The CDR3 runs 13 residues. The CDR3 sequence: CAWGRDRASEQYF. The CDR3 DNA sequence: TGTGCCTGGGGACGGGACAGGGCATCCGAGCAGTACTTC.

The chain recombines TRBV7-2 with TRBJ2-7; weak D call: TRBD2 (6 bases). V lost 5 bases and J 0 bases, leaving 14 bases between the germline ends. The CDR3 consists of 15 residues. The germline V gene has CDR1 SGHTA and CDR2 FQGNSA. The CDR3 nucleotides are TGTGCCAGCAGCACAAAGGGACTCGCCTCCTACGAGCAGTACTTC. Translation: CASSTKGLASYEQYF. The full variable domain, with the rest looked up from reference TRBV7-2 and TRBJ2-7, is GAGVSQSPSNKVTEKGKDVELRCDPISGHTALYWYRQSLGQGLEFLIYFQGNSAPDKSGLPSDRFSAERTGGSVSTLTIQRTQQEDSAVYLCASSTKGLASYEQYFGPGTRLTVT.

This sequence joins TRBV19 and TRBJ1-2; no clear D gene. V was trimmed by 3 bases and J by 8 bases, leaving 16 bases between them. Germline assignment: CDR1 LNHDA and CDR2 SQIVND (reference sequence). The CDR3 is 14 amino acids. The CDR3, as DNA: TGTGCCAGTAGTATGGACCGGGCCTCGGGGGGCTACACCTTC. Its translation: CASSMDRASGGYTF.

This clone was detected only a few times. The J gene is TRBJ1-5, the V gene TRBV7-9; D call uncertain. The CDR3 has 13 residues. Germline V gene sequence: CDR1 SEHNR, CDR2 FQNEAQ (reference sequence). Trimming shortened V by 5 bases and J by 6 bases, and 11 bases separated the two germline ends. The CDR3 spells CASSLGSFQPQHF. The DNA of the CDR3 is TGTGCCAGCAGCCTAGGGAGTTTTCAGCCCCAGCATTTT.